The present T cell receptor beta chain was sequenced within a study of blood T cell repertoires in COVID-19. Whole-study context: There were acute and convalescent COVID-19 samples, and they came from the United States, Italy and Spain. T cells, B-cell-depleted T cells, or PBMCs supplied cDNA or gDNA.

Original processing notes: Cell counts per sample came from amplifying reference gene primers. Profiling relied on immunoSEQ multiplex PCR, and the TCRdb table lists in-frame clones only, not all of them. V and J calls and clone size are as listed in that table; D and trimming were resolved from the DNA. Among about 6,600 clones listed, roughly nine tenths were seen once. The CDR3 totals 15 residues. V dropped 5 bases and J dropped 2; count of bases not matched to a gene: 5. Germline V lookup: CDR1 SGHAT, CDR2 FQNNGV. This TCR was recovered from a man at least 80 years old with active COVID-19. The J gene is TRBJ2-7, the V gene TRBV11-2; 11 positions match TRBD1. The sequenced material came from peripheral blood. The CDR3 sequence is CASSLRDRGTYEQYF. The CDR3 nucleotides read TGTGCCAGCAGCCTACGGGACAGGGGGACCTACGAGCAGTACTTC.